This TCR beta chain was sequenced during a study of cytomegalovirus exposure and HLA in healthy donors. General observations from the study: Among TCR beta chains, those listed as cytomegalovirus-associated numbered about 150. For most TCR beta V segments, an earlier analysis put the productive rate at about 90% or about 30% of the time. When analyzed later, a missense DCLRE1C variant was found to be linked to TCR beta V- and J-gene trimming.

Germline CDR1 LNHNV, CDR2 YYDKDF (reference sequence). The CDR3 contains 15 residues. V was clipped by 3 bases and J by 0 bases, with 12 bases between them. As to this clone: As yet, its antigen is unknown.

The PCR was carried out with 60 Vbeta primers and 13 Jbeta primers. Sequencing was performed with immunoSEQ multiplex PCR; in TCRdb, only in-frame clones are kept and a portion is missing. The table includes roughly 110,000 clones, roughly four fifths detected once. This receptor was obtained from a male donor in good health and CMV-seropositive. The genes are TRBV15 and TRBJ2-7; D is possibly TRBD1 (6 bases). The source material was PBMCs. The CDR3 DNA reads TGTGCCACCAGCAGGGGGGCGGGTATCTCCTACGAGCAGTACTTC. It encodes CATSRGAGISYEQYF. Variable domain in full (rest from reference TRBV15 and TRBJ2-7): DAMVIQNPRYQVTQFGKPVTLSCSQTLNHNVMYWYQQKSSQAPKLLFHYYDKDFNNEADTPDNFQSRRPNTSFCFLDIRSPGLGDTAMYLCATSRGAGISYEQYFGPGTRLTVT.